A selection of T cell receptor beta chains follows, all from one sample in a study of chemoradiotherapy in HPV16-positive cancers. This table comes from immunoSEQ multiplex PCR, and its TCRdb copy is limited to in-frame clones, with some not included. The repertoire has around 11,000 clones, 91% of them found once; the top ten carry more than 1.5%. Here the sequenced sample was blood, taken from a patient who underwent chemoradiotherapy. These receptors all come from a human donor with HPV-associated anogenital cancer. The CDR3 runs from the conserved cysteine through the conserved F or W. Fields, in order: D gene, clone size, V gene, J gene, CDR3 protein, CDR3 DNA. D genes are given only for firm matches. Size is omitted from some rows. Given values are once, few, many or a class for expanded clones.

.	.	TRBV6-5	TRBJ1-2	CASRGGTHGYTF	TGTGCCAGCAGGGGAGGGACTCATGGCTACACCTTC
.	few	TRBV5-1	TRBJ2-2	CASSFLGAVGELFF	TGCGCCAGCAGCTTTCTGGGGGCGGTCGGGGAGCTGTTTTTT
.	.	TRBV21-1	TRBJ1-3	CASSKATGASNTIYF	TGTGCCAGCAGCAAAGCGACAGGGGCATCTAACACCATATATTTT
.	.	TRBV2	TRBJ2-7	CASSGRALYEQYF	TGTGCCAGCAGTGGGAGGGCTCTCTACGAGCAGTACTTC
TRBD1	.	TRBV27	TRBJ2-1	CASSPGTGLYNEQFF	TGTGCCAGCAGTCCCGGGACAGGCCTATACAATGAGCAGTTCTTC
.	.	TRBV6-5	TRBJ1-1	CASTQRTGTEAFF	TGTGCCAGCACCCAAAGGACTGGCACTGAAGCTTTCTTT
.	.	TRBV27	TRBJ1-2	CASSLYGPIYGYTF	TGTGCCAGCAGTTTATATGGACCGATCTATGGCTACACCTTC
.	.	TRBV1	TRBJ2-3	CTSSQDGRIAGGPGPDTQYF	TGCACCAGCAGCCAAGATGGCAGAATAGCGGGGGGCCCCGGTCCAGATACGCAGTATTTT
.	.	TRBV29-1	TRBJ1-1	CSVEEWQDTEAFF	TGCAGCGTTGAAGAATGGCAGGATACTGAAGCTTTCTTT
.	.	TRBV5-6	TRBJ2-7	CASSFDRLSNEQYF	TGTGCCAGCAGTTTTGACAGGCTTTCGAACGAGCAGTACTTC
.	.	TRBV10-1	TRBJ2-3	CASSEGRMVGTDTQYF	TGCGCCAGCAGTGAGGGACGAATGGTTGGAACAGATACGCAGTATTTT
TRBD2	.	TRBV7-2	TRBJ2-2	CASSVPGLAGGTGELFF	TGTGCCAGCAGCGTCCCAGGACTAGCGGGGGGCACCGGGGAGCTGTTTTTT
.	.	TRBV7-3	TRBJ1-6	CASSLNRAGGDSPLHF	TGTGCCAGCAGCTTAAACAGGGCAGGTGGTGATTCACCCCTCCACTTT
.	few	TRBV5-1	TRBJ2-3	CASAREHSTDTQYF	TGCGCCAGCGCCCGGGAACATAGCACAGATACGCAGTATTTT
.	.	TRBV6-5	TRBJ2-7	CASRPTGPSAQYF	TGTGCCAGCAGGCCCACCGGGCCCTCAGCGCAGTACTTC
TRBD1	.	TRBV2	TRBJ1-5	CASSIQGDDQPQHF	TGTGCCAGCAGTATACAGGGGGACGATCAGCCCCAGCATTTT
.	.	TRBV9	TRBJ2-7	CASSVTTADPPYEQYF	TGTGCCAGCAGCGTAACCACAGCCGATCCCCCCTACGAGCAGTACTTC
.	once	TRBV14	TRBJ2-1	CASRSTGNRNEQFF	TGTGCCAGCAGATCCACAGGGAATAGGAATGAGCAGTTCTTC
.	.	TRBV14	TRBJ2-3	CASSFQATIPTDTQYF	TGTGCCAGCAGTTTCCAAGCTACTATCCCCACAGATACGCAGTATTTT
.	.	TRBV7-9	TRBJ2-3	CASSPRGGRYTDTQYF	TGTGCCAGCAGCCCGCGGGGAGGACGATACACAGATACGCAGTATTTT
TRBD1	.	TRBV4-2	TRBJ1-4	CASSPGTAREKLFF	TGTGCCAGCAGCCCCGGGACAGCGCGGGAAAAACTGTTTTTT
.	.	TRBV6-4	TRBJ2-3	CASSSDETDTQYF	TGTGCCAGCAGTTCGGACGAGACCGATACGCAGTATTTT
.	.	TRBV11-2	TRBJ2-7	CASSLVQGDSYEQYF	TGTGCCAGCAGCCTAGTACAGGGTGACTCCTACGAGCAGTACTTC
.	.	TRBV13	TRBJ2-7	CASSFAEGGEQYF	TGTGCCAGCAGCTTCGCAGAGGGGGGCGAGCAGTACTTC
.	.	TRBV16	TRBJ1-4	CASSDSGTPNEKLFF	TGTGCCAGCTCCGACTCCGGGACACCAAATGAAAAACTGTTTTTT
.	.	TRBV6-1	TRBJ2-3	CASSDRGSTDTQYF	TGTGCCAGCAGTGATCGGGGTAGCACAGATACGCAGTATTTT
TRBD1	.	TRBV7-9	TRBJ1-2	CASSYTTAQGVYGYTF	TGTGCCAGCAGCTACACAACAGCCCAGGGGGTCTATGGCTACACCTTC